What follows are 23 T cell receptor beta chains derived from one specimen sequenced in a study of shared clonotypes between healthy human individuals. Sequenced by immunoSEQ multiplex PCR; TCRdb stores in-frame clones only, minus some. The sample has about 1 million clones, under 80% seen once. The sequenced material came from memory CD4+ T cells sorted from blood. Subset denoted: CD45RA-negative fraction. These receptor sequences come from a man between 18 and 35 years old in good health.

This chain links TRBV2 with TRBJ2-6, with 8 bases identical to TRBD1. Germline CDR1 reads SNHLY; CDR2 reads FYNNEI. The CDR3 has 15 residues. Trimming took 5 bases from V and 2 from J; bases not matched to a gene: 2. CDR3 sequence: CASSQDRAGANVLTF. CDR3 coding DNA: TGTGCCAGCAGTCAGGACAGGGCTGGGGCCAACGTCCTGACTTTC. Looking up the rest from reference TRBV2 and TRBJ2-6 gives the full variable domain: EPEVTQTPSHQVTQMGQEVILRCVPISNHLYFYWYRQILGQKVEFLVSFYNNEISEKSEIFDDQFSVERPDGSNFTLKIRSTKLEDSAMYFCASSQDRAGANVLTFGAGSRLTVL.

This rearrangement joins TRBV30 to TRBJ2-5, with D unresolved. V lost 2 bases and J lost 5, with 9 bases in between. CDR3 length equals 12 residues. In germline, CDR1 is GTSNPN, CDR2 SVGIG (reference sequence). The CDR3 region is CAWSWASETQYF. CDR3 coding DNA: TGTGCCTGGAGTTGGGCTTCGGAGACCCAGTACTTC.

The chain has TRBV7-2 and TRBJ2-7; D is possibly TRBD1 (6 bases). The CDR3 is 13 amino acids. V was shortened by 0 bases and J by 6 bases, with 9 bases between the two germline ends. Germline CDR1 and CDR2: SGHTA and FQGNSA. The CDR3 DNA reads TGTGCCAGCAGCTTAGCGAGGGGGAGCGAGCAGTACTTC. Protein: CASSLARGSEQYF.

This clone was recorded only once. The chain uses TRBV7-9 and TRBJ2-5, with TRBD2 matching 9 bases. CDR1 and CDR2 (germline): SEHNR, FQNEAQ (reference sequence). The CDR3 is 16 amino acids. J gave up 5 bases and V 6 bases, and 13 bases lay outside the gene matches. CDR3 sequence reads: CASSHSMAGGTETQYF. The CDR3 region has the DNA TGTGCCAGCAGTCACTCTATGGCGGGGGGGACCGAGACCCAGTACTTC.

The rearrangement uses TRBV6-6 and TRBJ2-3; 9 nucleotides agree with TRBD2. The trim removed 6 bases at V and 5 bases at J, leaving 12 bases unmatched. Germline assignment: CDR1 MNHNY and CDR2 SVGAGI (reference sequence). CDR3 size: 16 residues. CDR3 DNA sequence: TGTGCCAGCAGACTATCGGGCGGGGGGGCCGTAGATACGCAGTATTTT. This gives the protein CASRLSGGGAVDTQYF.

CDR3 DNA sequence: TGTGCCAGCAGCCAACAGTACGAGCAGTACTTC. Protein sequence: CASSQQYEQYF. The chain combines TRBV5-4 with TRBJ2-7, with no clear D. In germline, CDR1 is SGHNT, CDR2 YYREEE (reference sequence). V was trimmed by 4 bases and J by 4 bases, leaving 6 bases between them. The CDR3 is made up of 11 amino acids.

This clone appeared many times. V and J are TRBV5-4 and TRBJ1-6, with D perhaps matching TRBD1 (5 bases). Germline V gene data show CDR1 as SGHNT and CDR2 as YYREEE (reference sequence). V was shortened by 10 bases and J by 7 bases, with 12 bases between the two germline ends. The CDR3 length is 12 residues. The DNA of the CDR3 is TGTGCCTACCGGGACGACAATTCACCCCTCCACTTT. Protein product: CAYRDDNSPLHF.

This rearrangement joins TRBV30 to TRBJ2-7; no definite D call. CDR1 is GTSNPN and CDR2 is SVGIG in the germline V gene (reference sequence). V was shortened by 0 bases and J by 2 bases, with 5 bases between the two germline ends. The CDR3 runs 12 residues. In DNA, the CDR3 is TGTGCCTGGAGTGTATCTACCTACGAGCAGTACTTC. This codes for CAWSVSTYEQYF.

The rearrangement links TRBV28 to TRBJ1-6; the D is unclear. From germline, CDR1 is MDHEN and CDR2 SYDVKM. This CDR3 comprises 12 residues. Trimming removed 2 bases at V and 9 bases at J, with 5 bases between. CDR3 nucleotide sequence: TGTGCCAGCAGTTTAGTGGGTTCACCCCTCCACTTT. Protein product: CASSLVGSPLHF.

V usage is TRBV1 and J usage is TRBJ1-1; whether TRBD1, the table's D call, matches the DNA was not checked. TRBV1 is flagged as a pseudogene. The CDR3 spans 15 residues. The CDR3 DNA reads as TGCACCAGCATAAGGGGAACCGAAGGACACACTGAAGCTTTCTTT. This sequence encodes CTSIRGTEGHTEAFF.

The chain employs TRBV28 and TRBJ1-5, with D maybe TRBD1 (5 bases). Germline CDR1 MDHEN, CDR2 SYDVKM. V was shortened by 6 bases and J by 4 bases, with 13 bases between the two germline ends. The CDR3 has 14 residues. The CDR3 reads CASSRAGRNQPQHF. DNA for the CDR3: TGTGCCAGCAGCCGGGCAGGGCGTAATCAGCCCCAGCATTTT.

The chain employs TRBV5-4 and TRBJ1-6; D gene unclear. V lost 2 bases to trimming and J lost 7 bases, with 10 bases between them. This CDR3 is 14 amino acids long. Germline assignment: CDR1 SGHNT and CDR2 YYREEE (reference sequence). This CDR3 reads CASSLVSANSPLHF. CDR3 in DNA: TGTGCCAGCAGCTTAGTGTCAGCGAATTCACCCCTCCACTTT.

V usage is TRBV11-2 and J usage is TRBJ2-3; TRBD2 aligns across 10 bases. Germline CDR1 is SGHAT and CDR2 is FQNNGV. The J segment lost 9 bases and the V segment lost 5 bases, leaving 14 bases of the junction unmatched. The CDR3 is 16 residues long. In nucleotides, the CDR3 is TGTGCCAGCAGCACCCCTTTAGCGGGGGGTCCTCTGACGCAGTATTTT. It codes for CASSTPLAGGPLTQYF. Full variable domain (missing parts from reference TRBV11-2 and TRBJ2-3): EAGVAQSPRYKIIEKRQSVAFWCNPISGHATLYWYQQILGQGPKLLIQFQNNGVVDDSQLPKDRFSAERLKGVDSTLKIQPAKLEDSAVYLCASSTPLAGGPLTQYFGPGTRLTVL.

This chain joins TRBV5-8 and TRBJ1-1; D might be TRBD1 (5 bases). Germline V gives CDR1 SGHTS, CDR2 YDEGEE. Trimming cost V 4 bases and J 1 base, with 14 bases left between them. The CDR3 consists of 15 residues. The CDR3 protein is CASSGAGEGNTEAFF. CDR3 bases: TGTGCCAGCAGCGGGGCGGGCGAAGGGAACACTGAAGCTTTCTTT.

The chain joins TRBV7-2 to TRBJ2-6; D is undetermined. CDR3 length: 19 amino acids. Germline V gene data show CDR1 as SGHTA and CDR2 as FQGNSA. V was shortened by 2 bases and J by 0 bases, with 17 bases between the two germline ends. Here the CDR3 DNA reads TGTGCCAGCAGCTTACTTAGCCAGCTTAGTCCCTCTGGGGCCAACGTCCTGACTTTC. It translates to CASSLLSQLSPSGANVLTF.

This chain's CDR3 is CASSRGAGSEQYF. DNA of the CDR3: TGTGCCAGCAGCCGTGGGGCCGGGAGCGAGCAGTACTTC. This chain connects TRBV5-6 to TRBJ2-7; D possibly corresponds to TRBD2 (6 bases). The CDR3 is 13 amino acids. The germline gives CDR1 SGHDT, CDR2 YYEEEE. The V end was cut by 4 bases, the J end by 6 bases, with 14 bases between.

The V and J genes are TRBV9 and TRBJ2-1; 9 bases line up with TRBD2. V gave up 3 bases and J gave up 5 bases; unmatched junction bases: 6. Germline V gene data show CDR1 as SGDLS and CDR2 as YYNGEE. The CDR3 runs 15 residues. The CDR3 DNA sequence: TGTGCCAGCAGCGCTAGCGGGGTATTTAACAATGAGCAGTTCTTC. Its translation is CASSASGVFNNEQFF.

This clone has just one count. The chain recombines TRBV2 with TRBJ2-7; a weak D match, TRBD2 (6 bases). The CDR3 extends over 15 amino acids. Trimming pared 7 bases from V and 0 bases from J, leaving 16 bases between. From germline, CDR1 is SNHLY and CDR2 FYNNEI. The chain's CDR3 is CASTWDSRNSYEQYF. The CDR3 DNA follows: TGTGCCAGCACTTGGGACTCTCGGAACTCCTACGAGCAGTACTTC. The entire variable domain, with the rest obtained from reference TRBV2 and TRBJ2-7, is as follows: EPEVTQTPSHQVTQMGQEVILRCVPISNHLYFYWYRQILGQKVEFLVSFYNNEISEKSEIFDDQFSVERPDGSNFTLKIRSTKLEDSAMYFCASTWDSRNSYEQYFGPGTRLTVT.

CDR3 region: CASSVGGPTKNIQYF. The CDR3 DNA reads as TGTGCCAGCAGCGTGGGGGGCCCTACCAAAAACATTCAGTACTTC. This chain joins TRBV9 and TRBJ2-4; D assignment may be TRBD1 or TRBD2 (6 bases each). The CDR3 sequence is 15 residues long. The V end lost 2 bases, the J end lost 2 bases, and 11 bases lay between the germline ends. Looked up from germline, CDR1 is SGDLS and CDR2 is YYNGEE.

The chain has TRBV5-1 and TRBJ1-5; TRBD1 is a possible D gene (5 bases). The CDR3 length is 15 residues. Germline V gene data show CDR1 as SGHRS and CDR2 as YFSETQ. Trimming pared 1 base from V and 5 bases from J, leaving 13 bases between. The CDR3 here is CASSLSGGWDQPQHF. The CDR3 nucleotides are TGCGCCAGCAGCTTGTCGGGGGGTTGGGATCAGCCCCAGCATTTT.

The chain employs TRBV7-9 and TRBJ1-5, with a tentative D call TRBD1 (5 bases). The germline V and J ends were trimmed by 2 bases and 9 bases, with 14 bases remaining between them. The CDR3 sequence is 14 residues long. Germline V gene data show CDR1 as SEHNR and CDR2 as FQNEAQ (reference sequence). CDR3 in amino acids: CASSLSGYGGPQHF. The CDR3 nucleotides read TGTGCCAGCAGCTTAAGTGGGTACGGGGGGCCCCAGCATTTT.

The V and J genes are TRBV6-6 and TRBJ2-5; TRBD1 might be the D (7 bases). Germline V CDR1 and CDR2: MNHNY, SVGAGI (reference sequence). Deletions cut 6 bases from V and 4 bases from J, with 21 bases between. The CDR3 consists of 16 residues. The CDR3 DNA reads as TGTGCCAGCAGCCCGCCCGGAGGGGGCGTAGGAGAGACCCAGTACTTC. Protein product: CASSPPGGGVGETQYF.

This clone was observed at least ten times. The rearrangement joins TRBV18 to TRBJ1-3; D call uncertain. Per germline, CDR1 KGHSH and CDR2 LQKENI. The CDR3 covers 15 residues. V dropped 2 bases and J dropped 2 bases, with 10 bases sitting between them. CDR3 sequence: CASSPSAAAGNTIYF. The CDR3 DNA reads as TGTGCCAGCTCACCATCAGCGGCGGCTGGAAACACCATATATTTT. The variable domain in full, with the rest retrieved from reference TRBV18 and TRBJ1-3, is NAGVMQNPRHLVRRRGQEARLRCSPMKGHSHVYWYRQLPEEGLKFMVYLQKENIIDESGMPKERFSAEFPKEGPSILRIQQVVRGDSAAYFCASSPSAAAGNTIYFGEGSWLTVV.